The 14 T cell receptor beta chains presented below share a single source sample, sequenced in a study of memory CD4+ T cells and cytomegalovirus serostatus. Single viable CD3+CD4+CD8-CD45RO+ cells were sorted as the memory CD4+ T cells. Profiled with immunoSEQ multiplex PCR; TCRdb holds only in-frame clones, not every one. Of tens of thousands of clones listed, 70% to 80% are singletons. Sample: memory CD4+ T cells from blood. These receptors originate from an adult in good health and CMV-seronegative.

The chain recombines TRBV11-2 with TRBJ1-1, with D tentatively TRBD1 (6 bases). Germline lookup yields CDR1 SGHAT and CDR2 FQNNGV. The CDR3 is 15 residues long. The V and J ends lost 5 bases and 6 bases respectively, with 19 bases between them. CDR3 in amino acids: CASSPSSQTGSEAFF. The CDR3, as DNA: TGTGCCAGCAGCCCATCCTCCCAAACAGGGTCTGAAGCTTTCTTT.

The rearrangement links TRBV6-1 to TRBJ2-7; the D gene could be TRBD1 or TRBD2 (5 bases each). Germline values: CDR1 MNHNS, CDR2 SASEGT. Trimming stripped 10 bases from V and 1 base from J, with 17 bases between. CDR3 length: 14 amino acids. The CDR3 here is CATQWGSESYEQYF. DNA for the CDR3: TGTGCCACCCAGTGGGGGTCTGAATCCTACGAGCAGTACTTC.

This sequence joins TRBV7-2 and TRBJ2-6; possibly TRBD2 for D (5 bases). The CDR3 spans 12 residues. Trimming removed 6 bases from V and 18 bases from J, with 18 bases in between. Germline CDR1 SGHTA, CDR2 FQGNSA. CDR3 coding DNA: TGTGCCAGCAGTACCTTGCCGGAGGCATCGACTTTC. Translated: CASSTLPEASTF.

The V gene is TRBV10-3, the J gene TRBJ1-3; D is unresolved. Looked up from germline, CDR1 is ENHRY and CDR2 is SYGVKD. V was shortened by 7 bases and J by 1 base, with 8 bases between the two germline ends. This CDR3 has 13 amino acids. The DNA of the CDR3 is TGTGCCATCACCCACTCTTCTGGAAACACCATATATTTT. Protein sequence: CAITHSSGNTIYF.

The V call is TRBV11-2, the J call TRBJ1-2; D is possibly TRBD1 (6 bases). V lost 3 bases and J lost 4, with 15 bases in between. Germline V lookup: CDR1 SGHAT, CDR2 FQNNGV. The CDR3 contains 15 residues. CDR3 residues: CASSFRQGLSYGYTF. CDR3 DNA sequence: TGTGCCAGCAGCTTCCGCCAGGGGCTGAGCTATGGCTACACCTTC.

The chain employs TRBV6-5 and TRBJ1-1; D call uncertain. The CDR3 spans 13 residues. Trimming removed 5 bases at V and 5 bases at J, with 12 bases between. CDR1 is MNHEY, CDR2 SVGAGI, per germline. Here the CDR3 reads CASSRRAGTEAFF. The CDR3 DNA sequence: TGTGCCAGCAGTCGACGGGCTGGGACTGAAGCTTTCTTT.

The chain couples TRBV6-6 to TRBJ2-1, with D possibly being TRBD2 (6 bases). The CDR3 extends over 13 amino acids. The V end lost 2 bases, the J end lost 12 bases, and 14 bases lay between the germline ends. Germline CDR1 is MNHNY and CDR2 is SVGAGI (reference sequence). CDR3 nucleotides: TGTGCCAGCAGTTACGTCGGCGGGACCGGGCAGTTCTTC. This encodes CASSYVGGTGQFF.

The chain uses TRBV9 and TRBJ2-5; TRBD2 matches 14 bases. The germline CDR1 and CDR2 sequences are SGDLS and YYNGEE. The CDR3 is 17 amino acids. V gave up 3 bases and J gave up 5 bases; unmatched junction bases: 9. The CDR3 spells CASSALGLAGVRETQYF. Here the CDR3 DNA reads TGTGCCAGCAGCGCCTTGGGACTAGCGGGAGTACGCGAGACCCAGTACTTC.

This rearrangement joins TRBV7-8 to TRBJ2-2; D possibly corresponds to TRBD1 (5 bases). The CDR3 totals 15 residues. CDR1 SGHVS and CDR2 FQNEAQ come from the germline V gene. V dropped 0 bases and J dropped 6 bases, with 11 bases sitting between them. The CDR3 nucleotides read TGTGCCAGCAGCTTAGCATGGCAGGGCGCCGGGGAGCTGTTTTTT. Amino acid sequence: CASSLAWQGAGELFF. Complete variable domain (other parts from reference TRBV7-8 and TRBJ2-2): GAGVSQSPRYKVAKRGQDVALRCDPISGHVSLFWYQQALGQGPEFLTYFQNEAQLDKSGLPSDRFFAERPEGSVSTLKIQRTQQEDSAVYLCASSLAWQGAGELFFGEGSRLTVL.

This chain joins TRBV7-8 and TRBJ2-4; D could derive from TRBD1 or TRBD2 (5 bases each). The CDR3 is 15 residues long. CDR1 and CDR2 (germline): SGHVS, FQNEAQ. V lost 5 bases to trimming and J lost 3 bases, with 14 bases between them. CDR3 loop: CASSPRGGSKNIQYF. The CDR3 DNA reads as TGTGCCAGCAGCCCCCGGGGCGGCAGCAAAAACATTCAGTACTTC. Supplemented by reference TRBV7-8 and TRBJ2-4, the full variable domain reads GAGVSQSPRYKVAKRGQDVALRCDPISGHVSLFWYQQALGQGPEFLTYFQNEAQLDKSGLPSDRFFAERPEGSVSTLKIQRTQQEDSAVYLCASSPRGGSKNIQYFGAGTRLSVL.

This clone occurred a few times. This chain uses TRBV27 with TRBJ1-1, with 8 positions matching TRBD1. CDR1 and CDR2 (germline): MNHEY, SMNVEV (reference sequence). Trimming took 3 bases from V and 5 from J; bases not matched to a gene: 8. The CDR3 covers 15 residues. CDR3: CASSLTLQGGTEAFF. CDR3 bases: TGTGCCAGCAGTTTGACGCTACAGGGGGGAACTGAAGCTTTCTTT.

This clone has only a few counts. The chain joins TRBV15 to TRBJ1-5; D ambiguous. The ends were cut back, 0 bases at V and 7 bases at J, with 10 bases in the middle. The germline V gene encodes CDR1 LNHNV and CDR2 YYDKDF (reference sequence). This CDR3 has 14 amino acids. CDR3 in DNA: TGTGCCACCAGCAGAGATATTGTCGGGCAGCCCCAGCATTTT. This codes for CATSRDIVGQPQHF.

The chain has TRBV27 and TRBJ2-1; D perhaps matches TRBD1 (5 bases). The V end was cut by 7 bases, the J end by 3 bases, with 19 bases between. The CDR3 consists of 16 residues. Looked up from germline, CDR1 is MNHEY and CDR2 is SMNVEV (reference sequence). CDR3 amino acids: CASTPSGAPYYNEQFF. CDR3 coding DNA: TGTGCCAGCACTCCTAGTGGGGCCCCGTACTACAATGAGCAGTTCTTC.

The rearrangement links TRBV28 to TRBJ1-1, with 8 positions matching TRBD1. CDR3 length: 16 amino acids. Germline V gene lookup returns CDR1 MDHEN and CDR2 SYDVKM. V lost 8 bases, J lost 4 bases, and 15 bases stayed unmatched. The CDR3 DNA is TGTGCCAGCTGTACCCAGTCAGGACAGGGCTGCACTGAAGCTTTCTTT. This codes for CASCTQSGQGCTEAFF.